Reported below is one T cell receptor beta chain. This sample is part of a study of technical replicates of blood from four donors. Sequencing used immunoSEQ multiplex PCR; TCRdb keeps in-frame clones, though not all of them. Of 60,000 to 95,000 clones in the sample, about nine tenths were seen once. The CDR3 runs to 15 residues. V gave up 6 bases and J gave up 5 bases; unmatched junction bases: 9. Germline CDR1 is MNHEY and CDR2 is SMNVEV (reference sequence). V is TRBV27 and J is TRBJ1-4; 7 bases line up with TRBD1. The specimen was T cells isolated from PBMCs. The TCR comes from a human donor in good health. Some clones in this sample may be carry-over from other donors' samples. The CDR3 bases are TGTGCCAGCAGCAATCACGGGACAGCAAATGAAAAACTGTTTTTT. It codes for CASSNHGTANEKLFF. The variable domain in full, completed from reference TRBV27 and TRBJ1-4, reads EAQVTQNPRYLITVTGKKLTVTCSQNMNHEYMSWYRQDPGLGLRQIYYSMNVEVTDKGDVPEGYKVSRKEKRNFPLILESPSPNQTSLYFCASSNHGTANEKLFFGSGTQLSVL.